The clone carrying this TCR beta chain was seen a few times. The antigen remains unidentified. These data come from a study of identical twins. General observations from the study: Twin-shared out-of-frame alpha sequences were enriched for low generation probability. In monozygotic twins, models underestimated the sharing of out-of-frame TCR alpha.

The CDR3 consists of 14 residues. Germline-derived CDR1 and CDR2 are WSHSY and SAAADI. Deletions cut 5 bases from V and 0 bases from J, with 9 bases between. From the 5' RACE reads, TCRdb called clonotypes with MiXCR, one entry per CDR3 protein. Altogether about 220,000 distinct CDR3 sequences are present, under 8.5% being singletons, with the ten largest covering more than 12%. This sample also belongs to another study, concerning T cells expressing NK-cell markers. That paper adds: These same clonotypes (in several donors) also led the CD3+CD56-NKG2C+ fraction.

The receptor was isolated from a woman between 18 and 29 years old in good health. J is TRBJ2-3 and V is TRBV10-2, with D perhaps given as TRBD1 or TRBD2 (6 bases each). What was sequenced was CD8+ T cells sorted from blood. The CDR3 sequence is CASSSGASTDTQYF. The CDR3 DNA reads TGCGCCAGCAGTTCGGGGGCGAGCACAGATACGCAGTATTTT.